The following is a T cell receptor (beta chain) sequence with its context. The antigen this receptor binds is unknown. The input lacks base qualities; no much larger clone sits a single base away. The data stem from a study of cytomegalovirus exposure and HLA in healthy donors (dated by TCRdb to about 2017). Notes on the research overall: An earlier analysis of 587 of the donors reported 250 to 300 Gb of sequence data and around 110 million unique TCR beta sequences obtained from 180 million or so T cells. Typing coverage differed by locus: A, B, C, DRB1 and DQB1 were typed in roughly 620-630 donors, DQA1 in about 510, DPA1 in 600 to 610, and DPB1 in 450 to 480. The study aimed to test whether cataloging public T cell receptors could reveal signatures of past pathogen exposure. Both class I and class II loci were covered by HLA typing, at four-digit resolution. High-throughput TCR immunosequencing, statistical association of individual TCRs with disease status, and machine learning were combined to predict cytomegalovirus infection status. In addition to the first cohort of 666 subjects, a separate validation cohort of 130 or so different subjects was used. Among some 410 genotyped donors of the cohort, an average of approximately 240,000 unique TCR beta nucleotide sequences were sequenced per donor, roughly a sixth of them non-productive. In a later genetic analysis, genome-wide SNP genotypes for about three fifths of the roughly 670 donors were used, and that subset was treated as a discovery cohort. A later analysis re-examined previously published TCR beta repertoires from 610 or so donors and added high-resolution HLA genotyping to investigate patterns of TCR occurrence. Roughly 300 gigabases of sequencing data and tens of millions of unique TCR sequences were included in an early release covering roughly 600 HLA-typed donors. The T cell repertoires of some 670 subjects were profiled by immunosequencing and related to cytomegalovirus serostatus. The genetic ancestry cluster associated with self-reported Caucasian donors included 81% of the approximately 430 genotyped donors. All discovery cohort repertoires had been generated on a single sequencing platform. The later analysis used no new phenotypic data to find candidate immune exposures, relying instead on TCR beta sequences and their occurrence across donors. Four to six DR-DQ haplotypes were handled as single units for association and clustering, since linkage in the cohort was strong. An earlier analysis of about 620 of the donors applied high-throughput TCR beta sequencing to assess whether each TCR beta V gene segment acted as functional or pseudogenic. Donor age, sex, ethnicity and CMV serostatus were collected together with the repertoire data. Overall results and qualifications from the work: A cluster of highly shared sequence variants was judged likely to represent a technical artifact of the sequencing pipeline. A total of 164 TCR beta chains were listed by the study as associated with cytomegalovirus. Because the 87-base-pair reads could not distinguish some IMGT-functional V segments, including TRBV6-2 and TRBV6-3, those segments were excluded. In a later analysis, several top co-occurrence clusters were reported to appear linked to parvovirus B19, influenza, CMV and Epstein-Barr virus. A later analysis found that HLA-associated TCR beta chains were more clonally expanded and had lower generation probabilities than equally common non-associated chains. Because counts were too low, around 18 rarely observed V segments, including chromosome 9 orphons, were left out of the earlier analysis of 587 of the donors. Immune exposure information for the cohort was limited to CMV serostatus. In a later analysis, the rate of TCR association differed among HLA loci, with DRB1 alleles having the most associated TCRs and HLA-C alleles having the fewest. Linkage disequilibrium might explain the correlated functional status among segregating V segments, but an unknown experimental factor could not be ruled out. Because HLA typing was missing for some donors at each locus, association tests included only the typed subset. This cohort had only TCR beta chains sequenced, and the lack of alpha or paired-chain data limited which features could be detected. In a later analysis, over 15,000 TCR beta sequences were associated with specific HLA alleles at a false discovery rate of 0.05. Assigning TCR associations to individual alleles was difficult when HLA alleles, especially DR and DQ, strongly co-occurred. It was suggested by the authors that the approach could potentially be generalized to other disease states and immunological phenotypes. Across donors, most TCR sequences were observed very rarely, whereas some public TCRs were present in many individuals. In an earlier analysis of 587 of the donors, most TCR beta V segments were observed in productive rearrangements about 87% or about 30% of the time, broadly matching IMGT annotations. A later analysis found that most CMV-associated TCR beta chains appeared HLA-restricted, with HLA associations seemingly driven largely by CMV exposure. In a later genetic analysis, a missense DCLRE1C variant was associated with V-gene and J-gene trimming of TCR beta chains, and the association was replicated in an independent cohort. Presence/absence analyses assumed roughly uniform sequencing depth across donors, an assumption that may not hold. A further reported finding was that TCR beta sequences accurately predicted the HLA-A and HLA-B alleles for most subjects in the first cohort. Three of the identified cytomegalovirus-associated TCR beta chains were confirmed in vitro to be specific for cytomegalovirus antigens. Compared with the 666-donor mean, donors in an Asian-associated ancestry cluster had fewer N-insertions in productive TCRs, according to a later genetic analysis. Cytomegalovirus status was reported to be diagnosed by the classifier with high specificity and sensitivity in both the original and validation cohorts.

The CDR3 starts with the cysteine, ends with the phenylalanine, and has 12 residues. Only CDR3 DNA is held: 36 bases, read in frame from base 1. The germline V gene sets CDR1 to SGHDT and CDR2 to YYEEEE. V is shortened by 6 bases, J by 7 bases, and the region joining them spans 14 bases. The cohort consisted of approximately 690 healthy bone marrow donors. At the time of sampling, all cohort members were nominally healthy, though unrecorded immune exposures were likely present. The donor tested CMV seronegative, placing the donor among the 352 seronegative members of the cohort. Every donor gave a peripheral blood sample, and the peripheral blood mononuclear cells from that sample were used for TCR beta sequencing. The Qiagen DNeasy Blood Extraction Kit was used to extract genomic DNA from the blood cell samples. The library was made by the immunoSEQ multiplex PCR assay. A mixture of 60 forward primers for TCR Vbeta segments and 13 reverse primers for TCR Jbeta segments was used in the multiplex PCR. The CDR3 region of rearranged TCR beta genes was amplified from genomic DNA by a multiplex PCR assay. The amplified TCR beta libraries were sequenced on the Illumina HiSeq System as 87-base-pair reads. Turning to the authors' computational methods: A later analysis counted about 80 million unique TCR beta chains across the 550 to 700 repertoires, and approximately 11 million of these chains were shared by at least two donors. Raw reads were error-corrected and collapsed into unique sequences with a nearest-neighbor algorithm that merged closely related sequences to remove PCR and sequencing errors. V, D and J gene segments were assigned by aligning CDR3 sequences to IMGT reference sequences. For a sequence to be retained, at least a six-nucleotide match to both a V gene segment and a J gene segment was required. A rearrangement counted as productive if the CDR3 had no stop codons and remained in frame with V and J, and every other rearrangement counted as non-productive. Following IMGT convention, CDR3 was defined as the stretch from the second conserved V-encoded cysteine to the conserved J-encoded phenylalanine. The earlier analysis of 550 to 650 of the donors excluded any sequence lacking an unambiguous match to a single V gene segment. An earlier analysis of fewer than 650 of the donors classified V segments as functional when productive rearrangements were above 56.7% and as segregating when the standard deviation between donors was above 5%. A statistical classification framework was developed to diagnose cytomegalovirus status using the catalog of TCR beta chain sequences. V and J gene assignment, in a later analysis, came from comparing TCR nucleotide sequences with IMGT/GENE-DB human TR gene sequences. The TCRdist pipeline was used in a later analysis to assign CDR3 sequences and most-parsimonious VDJ recombination scenarios. In a later analysis, each TCR beta chain was defined by its CDR3 amino acid sequence together with its V-gene family, and reads lacking a unique V-gene family were excluded. In a later analysis, 500 to 700 highly shared, low-generation-probability nucleotide sequences were removed to address suspected cross-contamination and a sequencing artifact. For each public chain, a later analysis derived a clonal expansion index from normalized ranks of inferred template counts within each repertoire. In a later analysis, generation probabilities were computed with a VDJ recombination model fitted to out-of-frame rearrangements, and the resulting probabilities were checked against IGoR. In a later analysis, TCR-TCR, TCR-HLA and TCR-CMV co-occurrence was scored with hypergeometric tests, and a repertoire-size bias correction was applied to TCR pairs. In a later analysis, false discovery rates were estimated by permuting HLA or CMV assignments 20 times. In a later analysis, co-occurring TCRs were grouped using DBSCAN, with TCRdist sequence similarity added in when clustering inside HLA-allele-positive subsets. Co-occurrence clustering excluded repertoires with fewer than 30,000 or more than 120,000 public chains, plus five with anomalous nucleotide sharing. Imported from immuneACCESS, the table was reduced by TCRdb to in-frame sequences with V and J called. These copies leave out some clones; in studies compared against another copy, an unresolved V gene accounts for under half, and the cause of the remainder is not known. D and trimming were read from the DNA, whereas the V and J calls and clone size are those reported in that table. The sample table records over 120,000 clones; 75% to 80% of these occur just once. The ten largest clones capture around 3.6% of the sample.

The chain couples TRBV5-6 to TRBJ2-7; perhaps TRBD1 is the D gene, with 6 bases matching. The sequence was obtained from a male donor in good health and CMV-seronegative. Sequenced sample: PBMCs. In nucleotides, the sequence is TGTGCCAGCAATCCCGTAGGGGGTGAGCAGTACTTC. Translated, it reads CASNPVGGEQYF.